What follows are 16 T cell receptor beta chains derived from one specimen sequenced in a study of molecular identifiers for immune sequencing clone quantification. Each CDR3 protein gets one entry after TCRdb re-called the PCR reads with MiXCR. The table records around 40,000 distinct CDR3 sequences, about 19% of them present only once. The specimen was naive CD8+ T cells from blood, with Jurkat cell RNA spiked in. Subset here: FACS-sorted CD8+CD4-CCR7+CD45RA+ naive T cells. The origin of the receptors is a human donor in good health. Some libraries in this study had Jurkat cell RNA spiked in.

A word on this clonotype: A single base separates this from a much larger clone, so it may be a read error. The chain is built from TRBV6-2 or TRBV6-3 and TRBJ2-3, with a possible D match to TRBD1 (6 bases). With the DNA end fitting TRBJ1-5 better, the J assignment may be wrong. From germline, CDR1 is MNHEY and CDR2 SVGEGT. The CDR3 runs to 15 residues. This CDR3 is CASQDRFGGEDTQHF. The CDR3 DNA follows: TGTGCCAGCCAAGACAGGTTTGGGGGGGAAGATACGCAGCATTTT.

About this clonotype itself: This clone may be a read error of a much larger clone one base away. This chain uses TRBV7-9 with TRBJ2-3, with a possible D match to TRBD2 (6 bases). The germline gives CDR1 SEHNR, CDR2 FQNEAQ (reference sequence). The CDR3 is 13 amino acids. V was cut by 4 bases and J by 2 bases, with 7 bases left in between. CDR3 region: CASSSGDTDTQYF. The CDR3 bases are TGTGCCAGCAGCTCGGGAGACACAGATACGCAGTATTTT.

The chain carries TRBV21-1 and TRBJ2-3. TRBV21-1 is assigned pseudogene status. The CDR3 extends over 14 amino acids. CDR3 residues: CASSKRNRPDTQYF. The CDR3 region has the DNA TGTGCCAGCAGCAAAAGAAACCGCCCAGATACGCAGTATTTT.

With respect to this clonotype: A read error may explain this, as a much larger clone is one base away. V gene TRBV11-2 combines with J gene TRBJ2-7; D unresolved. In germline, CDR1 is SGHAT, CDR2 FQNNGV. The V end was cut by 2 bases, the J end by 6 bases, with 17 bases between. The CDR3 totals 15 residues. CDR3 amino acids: CASSLIGGKASEQYF. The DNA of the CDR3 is TGTGCCAGCAGCTTAATTGGTGGCAAGGCCAGCGAGCAGTACTTC.

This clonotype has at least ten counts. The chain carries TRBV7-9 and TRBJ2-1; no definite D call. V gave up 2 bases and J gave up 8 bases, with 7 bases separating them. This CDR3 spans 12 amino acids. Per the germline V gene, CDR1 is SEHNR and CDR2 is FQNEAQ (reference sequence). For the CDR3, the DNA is TGTGCCAGCAGCTTATCGGTAGATGAGCAGTTCTTC. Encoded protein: CASSLSVDEQFF. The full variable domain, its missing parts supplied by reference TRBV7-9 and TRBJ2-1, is DTGVSQNPRHKITKRGQNVTFRCDPISEHNRLYWYRQTLGQGPEFLTYFQNEAQLEKSRLLSDRFSAERPKGSFSTLEIQRTEQGDSAMYLCASSLSVDEQFFGPGTRLTVL.

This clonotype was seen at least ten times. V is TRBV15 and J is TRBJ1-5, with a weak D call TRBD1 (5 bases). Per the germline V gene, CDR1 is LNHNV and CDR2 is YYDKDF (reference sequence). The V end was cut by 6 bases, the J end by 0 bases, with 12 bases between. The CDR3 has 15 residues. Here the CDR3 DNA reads TGTGCCACCAGGAAGGGGCCTTCTAGCAATCAGCCCCAGCATTTT. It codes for CATRKGPSSNQPQHF. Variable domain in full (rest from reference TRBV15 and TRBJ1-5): DAMVIQNPRYQVTQFGKPVTLSCSQTLNHNVMYWYQQKSSQAPKLLFHYYDKDFNNEADTPDNFQSRRPNTSFCFLDIRSPGLGDTAMYLCATRKGPSSNQPQHFGDGTRLSIL.

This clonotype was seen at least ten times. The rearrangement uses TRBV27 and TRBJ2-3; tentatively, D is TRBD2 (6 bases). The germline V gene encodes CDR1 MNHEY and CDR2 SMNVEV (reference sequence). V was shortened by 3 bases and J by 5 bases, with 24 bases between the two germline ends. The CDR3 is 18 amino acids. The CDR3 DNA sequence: TGTGCCAGCAGTTTGTGGGGGGTAGGGGACCCGGGTGAAGATACGCAGTATTTT. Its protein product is CASSLWGVGDPGEDTQYF.

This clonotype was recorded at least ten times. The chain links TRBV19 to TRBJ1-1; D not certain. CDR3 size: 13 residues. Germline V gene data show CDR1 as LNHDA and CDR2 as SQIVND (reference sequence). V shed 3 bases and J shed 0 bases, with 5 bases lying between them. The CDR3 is CASSMLVNTEAFF. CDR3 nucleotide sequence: TGTGCCAGTAGTATGTTGGTGAACACTGAAGCTTTCTTT.

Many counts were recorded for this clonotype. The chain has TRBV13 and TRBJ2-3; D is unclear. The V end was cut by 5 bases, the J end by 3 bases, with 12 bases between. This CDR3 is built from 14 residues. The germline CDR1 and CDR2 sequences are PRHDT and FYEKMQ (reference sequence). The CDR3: CASSPPTVTDTQYF. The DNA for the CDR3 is TGTGCCAGCAGCCCCCCTACGGTTACAGATACGCAGTATTTT.

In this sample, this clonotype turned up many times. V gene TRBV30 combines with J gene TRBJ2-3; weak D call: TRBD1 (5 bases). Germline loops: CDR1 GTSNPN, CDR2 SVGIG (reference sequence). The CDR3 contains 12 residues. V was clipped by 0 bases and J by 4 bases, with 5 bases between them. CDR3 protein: CAWSVGADTQYF. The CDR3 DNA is TGTGCCTGGAGTGTAGGGGCAGATACGCAGTATTTT.

CDR3 DNA sequence: TGCGCCAGCAGCCAAGTTCTGGGGAACACTGAAGCTTTCTTT. The encoded protein is CASSQVLGNTEAFF. The chain combines TRBV4-1 with TRBJ1-1; D is uncertain. Germline CDR1 reads MGHRA; CDR2 reads YSYEKL. Trimming took off 1 base at V and 1 base at J, with 7 bases between the two ends. The CDR3 totals 14 residues.

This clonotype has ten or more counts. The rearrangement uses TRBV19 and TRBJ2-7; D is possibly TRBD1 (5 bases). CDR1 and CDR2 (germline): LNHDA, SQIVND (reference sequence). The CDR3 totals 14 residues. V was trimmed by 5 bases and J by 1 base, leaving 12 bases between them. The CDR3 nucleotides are TGTGCCAGTAGTGACGCAGGGCTGTCCTACGAGCAGTACTTC. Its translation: CASSDAGLSYEQYF.

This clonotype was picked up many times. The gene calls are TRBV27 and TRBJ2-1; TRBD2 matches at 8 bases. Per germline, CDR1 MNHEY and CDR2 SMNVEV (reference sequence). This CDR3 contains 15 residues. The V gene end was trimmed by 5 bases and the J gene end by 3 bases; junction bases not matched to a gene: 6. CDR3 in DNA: TGTGCCAGCAGTCCTACTAGCGGCCTCTACAATGAGCAGTTCTTC. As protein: CASSPTSGLYNEQFF.

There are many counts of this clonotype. CDR3 protein: CASSRDSLLNTEAFF. As DNA, the CDR3 is TGTGCCAGCAGCCGGGATTCCCTCTTGAACACTGAAGCTTTCTTT. The chain combines TRBV11-2 with TRBJ1-1; D is uncertain. Deletions cut 5 bases from V and 0 bases from J, with 13 bases between. The CDR3 spans 15 residues. The germline gives CDR1 SGHAT, CDR2 FQNNGV.

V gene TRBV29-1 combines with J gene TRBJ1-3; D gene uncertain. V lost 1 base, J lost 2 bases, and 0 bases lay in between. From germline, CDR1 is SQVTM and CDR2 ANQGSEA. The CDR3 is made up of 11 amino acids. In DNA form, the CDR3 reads TGCAGCGTTGAAGCTGGAAACACCATATATTTT. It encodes CSVEAGNTIYF. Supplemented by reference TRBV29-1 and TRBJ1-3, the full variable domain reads SAVISQKPSRDICQRGTSLTIQCQVDSQVTMMFWYRQQPGQSLTLIATANQGSEATYESGFVIDKFPISRPNLTFSTLTVSNMSPEDSSIYLCSVEAGNTIYFGEGSWLTVV.

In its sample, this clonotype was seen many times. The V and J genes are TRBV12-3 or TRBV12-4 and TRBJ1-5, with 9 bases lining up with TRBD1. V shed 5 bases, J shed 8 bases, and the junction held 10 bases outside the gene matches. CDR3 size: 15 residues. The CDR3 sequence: CASSPTGGYGEPQHF. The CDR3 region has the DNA TGTGCCAGCAGTCCGACAGGGGGGTATGGGGAGCCCCAGCATTTT.